This T cell receptor beta chain was found in a study of blood T cell repertoires in COVID-19. Study overall: Spain, Italy and the United States supplied samples that represented acute and convalescent COVID-19. PBMCs, B-cell-depleted T cells, or T cells were the source of the cDNA or gDNA that made up the material.

As originally analysed: Amplification from reference gene primers served as the basis for estimated nucleated cell counts. Sequenced by immunoSEQ multiplex PCR; TCRdb stores in-frame clones only, minus some. D and trimming were read from the DNA, whereas the V and J calls and clone size are those reported in that table. The sample holds around 340,000 clones, 65% to 90% seen once. Seattle's enrolled individuals joined amid active infection and were then monitored longitudinally. This sequence originates from a woman aged 60-75 years with COVID-19, enrolled during active disease. Material: peripheral blood.

The CDR3 protein is CASSARGGQETQYF. As DNA, the CDR3 is TGCGCCAGCAGTGCGCGGGGGGGCCAAGAGACCCAGTACTTC. The chain joins TRBV10-2 to TRBJ2-5, with 9 bases identical to TRBD2. With V trimmed by 4 bases and J by 1 base, 1 base remained unmatched. Germline values: CDR1 WSHSY, CDR2 SAAADI. The CDR3 is made up of 14 amino acids.